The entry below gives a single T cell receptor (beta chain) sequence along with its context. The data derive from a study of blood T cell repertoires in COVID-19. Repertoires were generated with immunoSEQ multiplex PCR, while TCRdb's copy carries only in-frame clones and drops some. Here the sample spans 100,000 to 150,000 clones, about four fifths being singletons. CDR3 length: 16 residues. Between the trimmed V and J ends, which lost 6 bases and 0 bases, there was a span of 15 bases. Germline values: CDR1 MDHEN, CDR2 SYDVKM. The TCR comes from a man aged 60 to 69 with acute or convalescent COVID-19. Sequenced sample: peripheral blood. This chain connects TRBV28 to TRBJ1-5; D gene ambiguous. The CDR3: CASSSALGSSNQPQHF. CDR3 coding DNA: TGTGCCAGCAGCTCTGCCTTAGGGAGTAGCAATCAGCCCCAGCATTTT.